The present TCR beta chain was sequenced within a study of blood T cell repertoires in COVID-19. The wider study: Spain, Italy and the United States supplied samples that represented acute and convalescent COVID-19. T cells, B-cell-depleted T cells, or PBMCs supplied cDNA or gDNA.

Authors' analysis steps: Reference gene primer amplification in the assay estimated nucleated cell counts. Method: immunoSEQ multiplex PCR; TCRdb's copy keeps in-frame clones and lacks some. Clonal size and the V and J genes are those of that table, whereas D and trimming came from the DNA. The profile covers approximately 140,000 clones, with 85% to 90% appearing a single time and 2% to 2.5% taken by the ten largest. The CDR3 consists of 11 residues. The germline V gene encodes CDR1 SEHNR and CDR2 FQNEAQ (reference sequence). V shed 5 bases and J shed 5 bases, with 4 bases lying between them. The chain uses TRBV7-9 and TRBJ2-1; D unclear. Sequencing used peripheral blood. The receptor was derived from a human donor in a cohort sampled during active COVID-19. CDR3 region: CASSRDNEQFF. CDR3 DNA sequence: TGTGCCAGCAGCCGGGACAATGAGCAGTTCTTC.